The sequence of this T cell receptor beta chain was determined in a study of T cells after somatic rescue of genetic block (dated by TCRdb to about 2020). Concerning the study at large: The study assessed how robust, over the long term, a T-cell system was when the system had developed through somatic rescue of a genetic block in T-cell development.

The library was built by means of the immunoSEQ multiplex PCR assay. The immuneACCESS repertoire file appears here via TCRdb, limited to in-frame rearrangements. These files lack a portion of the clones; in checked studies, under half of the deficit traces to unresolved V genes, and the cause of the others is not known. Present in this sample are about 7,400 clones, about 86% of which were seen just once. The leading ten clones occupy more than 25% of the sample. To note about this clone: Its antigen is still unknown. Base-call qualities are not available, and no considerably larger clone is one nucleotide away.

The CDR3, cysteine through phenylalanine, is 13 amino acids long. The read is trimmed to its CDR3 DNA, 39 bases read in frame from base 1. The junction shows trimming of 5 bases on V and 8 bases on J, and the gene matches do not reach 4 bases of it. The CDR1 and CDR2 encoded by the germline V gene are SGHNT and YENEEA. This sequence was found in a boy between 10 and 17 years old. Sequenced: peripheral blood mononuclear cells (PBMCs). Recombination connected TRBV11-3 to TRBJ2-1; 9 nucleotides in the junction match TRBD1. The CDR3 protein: CASSPTGGHEQFF. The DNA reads TGTGCCAGCAGCCCGACAGGGGGACATGAGCAGTTCTTC.